These 3 T cell receptor beta chains came from one sample sequenced in a study of control samples from healthy donors and cancer patients. Produced via immunoSEQ multiplex PCR; TCRdb's table is partial and in-frame only. The sample has approximately 190,000 clones. Sequencing input: blood. The receptors originated from a woman under 40 in good health.

The gene calls are TRBV27 and TRBJ1-1; D is uncertain. The V end lost 0 bases, the J end lost 3 bases, and 8 bases lay between the germline ends. The CDR3 spans 14 residues. Per germline, CDR1 MNHEY and CDR2 SMNVEV (reference sequence). The CDR3 is CASSLSYRDTEAFF. The CDR3 DNA sequence: TGTGCCAGCAGTTTATCATATAGGGACACTGAAGCTTTCTTT.

V gene TRBV5-4 combines with J gene TRBJ2-1; 7 bases are a match to TRBD1. V lost 2 bases and J lost 8; bases outside the gene matches: 7. Germline V lookup: CDR1 SGHNT, CDR2 YYREEE (reference sequence). The CDR3 contains 14 residues. The CDR3 loop reads CASSFLQGSDEQFF. The CDR3 DNA reads as TGTGCCAGCAGCTTTTTACAGGGGTCGGATGAGCAGTTCTTC.

This chain links TRBV19 with TRBJ2-1, with 9 bases lining up with TRBD2. The V segment lost 1 base and the J segment 3 bases; nucleotides outside the gene matches: 7. This CDR3 is built from 17 residues. Germline lookup yields CDR1 LNHDA and CDR2 SQIVND (reference sequence). CDR3 nucleotide sequence: TGTGCCAGTAGTATAGGGCCTGGCGGGGGGGACTACAATGAGCAGTTCTTC. It translates to CASSIGPGGGDYNEQFF.